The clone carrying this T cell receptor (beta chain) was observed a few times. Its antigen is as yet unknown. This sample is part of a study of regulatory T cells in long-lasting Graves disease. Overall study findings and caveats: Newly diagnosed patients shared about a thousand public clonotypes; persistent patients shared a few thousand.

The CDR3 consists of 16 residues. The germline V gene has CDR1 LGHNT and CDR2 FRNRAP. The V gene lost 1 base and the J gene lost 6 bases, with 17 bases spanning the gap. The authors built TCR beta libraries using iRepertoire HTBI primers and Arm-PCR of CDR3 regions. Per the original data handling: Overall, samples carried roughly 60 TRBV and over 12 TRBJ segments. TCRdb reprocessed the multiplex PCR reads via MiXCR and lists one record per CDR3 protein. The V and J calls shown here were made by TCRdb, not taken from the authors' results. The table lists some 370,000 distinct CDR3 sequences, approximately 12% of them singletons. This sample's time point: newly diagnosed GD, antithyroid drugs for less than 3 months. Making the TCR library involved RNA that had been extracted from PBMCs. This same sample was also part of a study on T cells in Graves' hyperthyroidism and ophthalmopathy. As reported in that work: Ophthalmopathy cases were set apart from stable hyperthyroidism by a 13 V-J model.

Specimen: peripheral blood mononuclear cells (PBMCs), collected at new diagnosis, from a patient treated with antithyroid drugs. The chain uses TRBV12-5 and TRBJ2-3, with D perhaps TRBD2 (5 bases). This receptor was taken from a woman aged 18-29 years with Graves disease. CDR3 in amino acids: CASGLGLSLRADTQYF. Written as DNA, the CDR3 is TGTGCTAGTGGTTTGGGCCTCTCGTTGAGGGCCGATACGCAGTATTTT.